A selection of T cell receptor beta chains follows, all from one sample in a study of OX40 agonist ivuxolimab in advanced cancers. The assay was immunoSEQ multiplex PCR, and TCRdb's table has in-frame clones only and misses some. The table includes 65,000 to 85,000 clones, around nine tenths detected once. Sample: CD4+ or CD8+ T cells sorted from blood, taken in a trial of the OX40 agonist ivuxolimab. These receptors were taken from an adult with an advanced solid tumor such as melanoma, head and neck, liver or kidney cancer. Both conserved end residues are part of each CDR3. The D gene is left open where the match is weak. Clone size is stated in some rows and not others, as once, few, many or a class when expanded.

j_call v_call clone_size d_call cdr3_nt cdr3_aa
TRBJ1-1 TRBV16 - - TGTGCCAGCAGCCCTCGGCCAGACAGTGAAGCTTTCTTT CASSPRPDSEAFF
TRBJ2-7 TRBV11-2 - - TGTGCCAGTCATAGCGGCCTCTCCGGAGAGCAGTACTTC CASHSGLSGEQYF
TRBJ2-3 TRBV12-5 - TRBD1 TGTGCTAGTGGCCCCCCCAGGGCAGGGGGCTTGAATACGCAGTATTTT CASGPPRAGGLNTQYF
TRBJ1-2 TRBV5-1 - - TGCGCCAGCAGCTTGAATTTTGACTATGGCTACACCTTC CASSLNFDYGYTF
TRBJ1-2 TRBV7-9 - - TGTGCCAGCAGCTTAGGACGGAACTATGGCTACACCTTC CASSLGRNYGYTF
TRBJ1-2 TRBV4-3 - - TGCGCCAGCAGCCAAGATGGGGGTGGGATTTATGGCTACACCTTC CASSQDGGGIYGYTF
TRBJ2-7 TRBV7-8 - - TGTGCCAGCAGCCGGCCTCCTTCCTACGAGCAGTACTTC CASSRPPSYEQYF
TRBJ2-2 TRBV5-1 - TRBD1 TGCGCCAGCAGCTTGATTGTAGGACAGGGGAACACCGGGGAGCTGTTTTTT CASSLIVGQGNTGELFF
TRBJ2-1 TRBV7-6 - - TGTGCCAGCAGCTTAGAGGGAGATTCCTACAATGAGCAGTTCTTC CASSLEGDSYNEQFF
TRBJ2-2 TRBV28 few TRBD1 TGTGCCAGCAATGCTGACAGGGCGTGGGACACCGGGGAGCTGTTTTTT CASNADRAWDTGELFF
TRBJ1-2 TRBV11-1 - - TGTGCCAGCAGCTTAGACAGGGCGCTAACCTATGGCTACACCTTC CASSLDRALTYGYTF
TRBJ2-1 TRBV4-1 - TRBD1 TGCGCCAGCAGCCAATCGGACAGGGGGCTCTACAATGAGCAGTTCTTC CASSQSDRGLYNEQFF
TRBJ1-4 TRBV30 few TRBD1 TGTGCCTGGAGTTCCTACAGGGGTGAAAAACTGTTTTTT CAWSSYRGEKLFF
TRBJ1-5 TRBV28 few - TGTGCCAGCAGTTCGTCGTTAGGGGGTGGTCAGCCCCAGCATTTT CASSSSLGGGQPQHF
TRBJ2-5 TRBV6-5 - - TGTGCCAGCACCACAGGGTCGAGAGAGACCCAGTACTTC CASTTGSRETQYF
TRBJ2-7 TRBV6-1 - TRBD1 TGTGCCAGCAGTGGCCGGGACAGGGGTAGCGAGCAGTACTTC CASSGRDRGSEQYF
TRBJ1-1 TRBV7-6 - - TGTGCCAGCAGCCGACAGATGAACACTGAAGCTTTCTTT CASSRQMNTEAFF
TRBJ1-2 TRBV19 - TRBD1 TGTGCCAGTAGGACTCGGACAGGGACTGTTAACTATGGCTACACCTTC CASRTRTGTVNYGYTF
TRBJ2-3 TRBV18 - - TGTGCCAGCTCACCGAACAGGGTTGACAATACGCAGTATTTT CASSPNRVDNTQYF
TRBJ2-1 TRBV23-1 - TRBD2 TGCGCTCACACCGGGACTAGCGTGTTCAATGAGCAGTTCTTC CAHTGTSVFNEQFF
TRBJ1-1 TRBV27 - - TGTGCCAGCAGTTTCGACAGCATGAACACTGAAGCTTTCTTT CASSFDSMNTEAFF
TRBJ1-4 TRBV6-5 - - TGTGCCAGCAGTTACGATTCGGGGACCCATGAAAAACTGTTTTTT CASSYDSGTHEKLFF
TRBJ2-2 TRBV28 - - TGTGCCAGCAGTTTGGCAGCCTGGACGGATACCGGGGAGCTGTTTTTT CASSLAAWTDTGELFF
TRBJ2-2 TRBV10-3 - TRBD2 TGTGCCATCAAACAAAGCGGGGGGGCCGGCGGGGAGCTGTTTTTT CAIKQSGGAGGELFF
TRBJ1-6 TRBV5-4 - TRBD1 TGTGCCAGCAGCCATACCCCCCGGGACAGCTCACCCCTCCACTTT CASSHTPRDSSPLHF
TRBJ2-2 TRBV7-7 - - TGTGCCAGCAGCTTGGAAGTAGGAGCGAACACCGGGGAGCTGTTTTTT CASSLEVGANTGELFF
TRBJ2-5 TRBV5-1 once - TGCGCCAGCAGCTTAGGTCACCCGGTTGGGACACAAGAGACCCAGTACTTC CASSLGHPVGTQETQYF
TRBJ2-3 TRBV5-4 - - TGTGCCAGCTCAGGAGGGGCTTTGGTAGATACGCAGTATTTT CASSGGALVDTQYF
TRBJ2-5 TRBV7-3 - - TGTGCCAGCAGCTTGATGCCCGCGGGGCAAGAGACCCAGTACTTC CASSLMPAGQETQYF
TRBJ2-7 TRBV27 - TRBD1 TGTGCCAGCAGTTTAGACAGGGCGCCAAGCTCCTACGAGCAGTACTTC CASSLDRAPSSYEQYF
TRBJ1-4 TRBV4-2 - TRBD1 TGTGCCAGCAGCCAACCGACAGGGGCTAATGAAAAACTGTTTTTT CASSQPTGANEKLFF
TRBJ2-2 TRBV5-5 - TRBD1 TGTGCCAGCAGCGGACAGGGGACCGGGGAGCTGTTTTTT CASSGQGTGELFF
TRBJ1-2 TRBV5-1 - - TGCGCCAGCAGCTTGGAGGGGGGGCCCGGCTATGGCTACACCTTC CASSLEGGPGYGYTF